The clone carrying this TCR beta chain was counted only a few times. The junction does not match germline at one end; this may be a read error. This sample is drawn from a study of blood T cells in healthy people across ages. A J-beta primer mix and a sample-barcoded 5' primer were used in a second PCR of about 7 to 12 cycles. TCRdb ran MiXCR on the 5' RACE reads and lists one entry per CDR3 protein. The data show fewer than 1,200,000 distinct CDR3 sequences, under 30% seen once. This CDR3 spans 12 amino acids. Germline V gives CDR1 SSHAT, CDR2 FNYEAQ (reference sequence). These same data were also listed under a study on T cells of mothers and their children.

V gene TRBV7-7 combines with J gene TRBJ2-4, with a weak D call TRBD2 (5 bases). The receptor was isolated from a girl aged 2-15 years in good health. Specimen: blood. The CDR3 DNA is TGTGCTAGCAGCTCCGGACTCATGGCTCAGTACTTC. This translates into CASSSGLMAQYF.